This TCR beta chain comes out of a study of immune cell composition in non-small cell lung cancer. A remark on this clone: Its target is unknown.

Overall study results and limits: Lung adenocarcinomas had lower top 10 clone scores and clonality than squamous tumours.

Here immunoSEQ multiplex PCR was the method, and the copy in TCRdb shows in-frame clones only, minus some. The table lists about 2,300 clones, about 86% of them singletons. Trimming cost V 3 bases and J 0 bases, with 12 bases left between them. Germline assignment: CDR1 MNHNS and CDR2 SASEGT. This CDR3 is 16 amino acids long. Sample: lung tumor tissue. This receptor was taken from a human donor with non-small cell lung cancer. The rearrangement joins TRBV6-1 to TRBJ1-3; D remains unclear. CDR3 DNA: TGTGCCAGCAGTGATAATCACTTAAGCTCTGGAAACACCATATATTTT. Residues: CASSDNHLSSGNTIYF.